This T cell receptor (beta chain) was sequenced for a study of OX40 agonist ivuxolimab in advanced cancers. The wider study: Patients receiving dose escalation had hepatocellular carcinoma, melanoma, renal cell or head and neck cancer.

General study points: CD8+ T cells averaged more expanded clones than CD4+.

Trimming left V 3 bases short and J 4 bases short, with 15 bases between. The CDR3 spans 15 residues. Germline V CDR1 and CDR2: LNHNV, YYDKDF (reference sequence). Here immunoSEQ multiplex PCR was the method, and the copy in TCRdb shows in-frame clones only, minus some. The sample has 9,500 to 14,000 clones, 77% seen once. As to this clone: Its specificity is not known.

Individuals having autoimmune disease history or systemic immunosuppression were not enrolled. Peripheral blood came from all dose cohorts at three timepoints. Sequencing used CD4+ or CD8+ T cells sorted from blood, obtained in a trial of the OX40 agonist ivuxolimab. The chain employs TRBV15 and TRBJ1-2; weak D call: TRBD1 (6 bases). This clonotype was obtained from an adult with an advanced solid tumor such as melanoma, head and neck, liver or kidney cancer. This CDR3 is CATSSEGGRGYGYTF. CDR3 nucleotide sequence: TGTGCCACCAGCAGCGAGGGGGGTCGTGGCTATGGCTACACCTTC.